The 23 T cell receptor beta chains below all came from one sample that was sequenced in a study of OX40 agonist ivuxolimab in advanced cancers. Profiling relied on immunoSEQ multiplex PCR, and the TCRdb table lists in-frame clones only, not all of them. This sample has under 75,000 clones, with 85% to 90% found just once. The sequences come from CD4+ or CD8+ T cells sorted from blood, collected in a trial of the OX40 agonist ivuxolimab. The receptors originated from an adult with an advanced solid tumor such as melanoma, head and neck, liver or kidney cancer.

The V and J genes are TRBV15 and TRBJ1-4; no definite D call. Germline V lookup: CDR1 LNHNV, CDR2 YYDKDF (reference sequence). Deletions cut 5 bases from V and 8 bases from J, with 15 bases between. This CDR3 has 14 residues. CDR3 loop: CATSRSDGNEKLFF. CDR3 nucleotide sequence: TGTGCCACCAGCCGTTCGGATGGAAACGAAAAACTGTTTTTT.

This chain links TRBV19 with TRBJ1-1; 8 nucleotides line up with TRBD1. CDR1 is LNHDA, CDR2 SQIVND, per germline (reference sequence). The CDR3 is made up of 15 amino acids. The trim removed 0 bases at V and 11 bases at J, leaving 11 bases unmatched. The CDR3 region has the DNA TGTGCCAGTAGTATAGAGTGGACAGGGAACCGGGCGGCTTTCTTT. Translated, it gives CASSIEWTGNRAAFF.

The chain has TRBV25-1 and TRBJ2-7; the D gene is possibly TRBD1 (6 bases). Germline V gene data show CDR1 as MGHDK and CDR2 as SYGVNS. This CDR3 comprises 16 residues. The ends were cut back, 1 base at V and 4 bases at J, with 17 bases in the middle. This chain's CDR3 is CASSEFSGTNPYEQYF. CDR3 DNA: TGTGCCAGCAGTGAATTCTCCGGGACAAACCCTTACGAGCAGTACTTC.

The chain combines TRBV29-1 with TRBJ2-1; D may be TRBD2 (5 bases). Germline V gives CDR1 SQVTM, CDR2 ANQGSEA. V lost 7 bases and J 0 bases, leaving 19 bases between the germline ends. The CDR3 covers 16 residues. CDR3: CSADRTEVSSYNEQFF. The DNA for the CDR3 is TGCAGCGCCGATCGGACGGAGGTCAGCTCCTACAATGAGCAGTTCTTC.

V gene TRBV7-2 combines with J gene TRBJ2-5; D unresolved. The CDR3 is 12 amino acids. Trimming left V 4 bases short and J 5 bases short, with 8 bases between. CDR1 SGHTA and CDR2 FQGNSA come from the germline V gene. Here the CDR3 reads CASSSTLETQYF. The CDR3 region has the DNA TGTGCCAGCAGCTCCACGCTGGAGACCCAGTACTTC.

CDR3 DNA sequence: TGTGCCATCTCGCAAGGGTGGGCCAATGAGCAGTTCTTC. Encoded protein: CAISQGWANEQFF. The chain employs TRBV10-3 and TRBJ2-1, with no clear D. Germline CDR1 is ENHRY and CDR2 is SYGVKD. This CDR3 has 13 residues. The V gene lost 8 bases and the J gene lost 6 bases, with 14 bases spanning the gap.

The chain combines TRBV19 with TRBJ2-1; 11 bases agree with TRBD1. Germline lookup yields CDR1 LNHDA and CDR2 SQIVND (reference sequence). Germline trimming cut 7 bases from V and 7 bases from J; bases unmatched to any gene: 12. CDR3 length equals 16 residues. CDR3 amino acids: CASTRTGGAFVNEQFF. CDR3 nucleotide sequence: TGTGCCAGTACCCGGACAGGGGGCGCTTTCGTTAATGAGCAGTTCTTC.

The genes are TRBV7-2 and TRBJ1-3, with D unclear. V lost 6 bases, J lost 4 bases, and 13 bases lay in between. The CDR3 is 14 amino acids. CDR1 is SGHTA, CDR2 FQGNSA, per germline. This chain's CDR3 is CASSPINSGNTIYF. The DNA for the CDR3 is TGTGCCAGCAGTCCCATTAACAGCGGAAACACCATATATTTT.

The rearrangement links TRBV4-1 to TRBJ1-4, with 10 bases that match TRBD1. V shed 4 bases, J shed 7 bases, and the junction held 6 bases outside the gene matches. The V gene's germline CDR1 is MGHRA and CDR2 YSYEKL. The CDR3 consists of 15 residues. CDR3 sequence reads: CASSRSGQGREKLFF. CDR3 in DNA: TGCGCCAGCAGCCGTTCGGGACAGGGGCGTGAAAAACTGTTTTTT.

The chain recombines TRBV18 with TRBJ2-5; D is undetermined. Germline CDR1 reads KGHSH; CDR2 reads LQKENI. This CDR3 is built from 14 residues. V was cut by 3 bases and J by 2 bases, with 10 bases left in between. CDR3 region: CASSPGAQQETQYF. The DNA of the CDR3 is TGTGCCAGCTCACCGGGTGCCCAGCAAGAGACCCAGTACTTC.

J is TRBJ1-2 and V is TRBV28, with 7 bases lining up with TRBD1. CDR3 length: 13 residues. Trimming cost V 3 bases and J 5 bases; bases outside gene matches: 3. Per germline, CDR1 MDHEN and CDR2 SYDVKM. The CDR3 protein is CASSFLTGYGYTF. CDR3 coding DNA: TGTGCCAGCAGTTTTTTGACAGGGTATGGCTACACCTTC.

The rearrangement uses TRBV11-3 and TRBJ2-7; D assignment may be TRBD1 or TRBD2 (6 bases each). V lost 0 bases and J lost 5, with 17 bases in between. This CDR3 has 16 amino acids. CDR1 SGHNT and CDR2 YENEEA come from the germline V gene. The DNA of the CDR3 is TGTGCCAGCAGCTTAGATCTAGGAGGGGGACTCGACGAGCAGTACTTC. Protein: CASSLDLGGGLDEQYF.

In DNA, the CDR3 is TGTGCCAGCAGCTGGGGCGGGGTAGGGATTAGGAACAATGAGCAGTTCTTC. Amino acids: CASSWGGVGIRNNEQFF. The chain carries TRBV7-3 and TRBJ2-1; D may be TRBD2 (6 bases). Trimming shortened V by 4 bases and J by 5 bases, and 21 bases separated the two germline ends. CDR1 is SGHTA and CDR2 is FQGTGA in the germline V gene. The CDR3 runs 17 residues.

On this clone: Distinct nucleotide sequences in the sample also encode this CDR3. V is TRBV11-3 and J is TRBJ2-2; 7 bases line up with TRBD2. V gave up 1 base and J gave up 3 bases; unmatched junction bases: 5. Germline lookup yields CDR1 SGHNT and CDR2 YENEEA. The CDR3 covers 16 residues. The CDR3 nucleotides are TGTGCCAGCAGCTTAGGGGGGGGGTCCGACACCGGGGAGCTGTTTTTT. Protein sequence: CASSLGGGSDTGELFF.

In DNA form, the CDR3 reads TGTGCCAGCAGCCTAGAAGGACAGTACGAGCAGTACTTC. Translating it yields CASSLEGQYEQYF. The chain recombines TRBV7-2 with TRBJ2-7, with D perhaps TRBD1 (6 bases). V lost 5 bases, J lost 4 bases, and 12 bases lay in between. Germline V gives CDR1 SGHTA, CDR2 FQGNSA. This CDR3 region has 13 residues.

The rearrangement links TRBV29-1 to TRBJ1-1; D not resolved. CDR1 and CDR2 (germline): SQVTM, ANQGSEA. The CDR3 spans 14 residues. The germline V and J ends were trimmed by 6 bases and 0 bases, with 14 bases remaining between them. CDR3 loop: CSVREGGVNTEAFF. The CDR3 nucleotides read TGCAGCGTACGAGAGGGCGGAGTGAACACTGAAGCTTTCTTT.

The chain recombines TRBV7-2 with TRBJ2-2; D possibly corresponds to TRBD1 (6 bases). CDR3 length equals 16 residues. Germline CDR1 and CDR2: SGHTA and FQGNSA. V lost 1 base and J 0 bases, leaving 9 bases between the germline ends. The CDR3 reads CASSLVGTTNTGELFF. CDR3 bases: TGTGCCAGCAGCTTAGTAGGGACAACGAACACCGGGGAGCTGTTTTTT.

The gene calls are TRBV2 and TRBJ1-1; D is undetermined. The CDR3 has 13 residues. Germline V CDR1 and CDR2: SNHLY, FYNNEI. V was clipped by 5 bases and J by 7 bases, with 14 bases between them. CDR3 sequence reads: CASSSNIDGEAFF. The CDR3, as DNA: TGTGCCAGCAGTTCCAACATCGACGGTGAAGCTTTCTTT. Full variable domain (missing parts from reference TRBV2 and TRBJ1-1): EPEVTQTPSHQVTQMGQEVILRCVPISNHLYFYWYRQILGQKVEFLVSFYNNEISEKSEIFDDQFSVERPDGSNFTLKIRSTKLEDSAMYFCASSSNIDGEAFFGQGTRLTVV.

CDR3 sequence (DNA): TGTGCCAGCAGCTTTGACGTCCAAGAGACCCAGTACTTC. It specifies CASSFDVQETQYF. This chain connects TRBV5-4 to TRBJ2-5, with no clear D. The V end lost 2 bases, the J end lost 1 base, and 6 bases lay between the germline ends. This CDR3 is 13 amino acids long. Germline lookup yields CDR1 SGHNT and CDR2 YYREEE (reference sequence). The complete variable domain, with remaining parts taken from reference TRBV5-4 and TRBJ2-5, reads ETGVTQSPTHLIKTRGQQVTLRCSSQSGHNTVSWYQQALGQGPQFIFQYYREEENGRGNFPPRFSGLQFPNYSSELNVNALELDDSALYLCASSFDVQETQYFGPGTRLLVL.

The chain uses TRBV4-1 and TRBJ2-3; 11 bases are shared with TRBD2. Germline trimming cut 1 base from V and 5 bases from J; bases unmatched to any gene: 2. Germline CDR1 MGHRA, CDR2 YSYEKL. This CDR3 contains 15 residues. CDR3 region: CASSQVGLAEDTQYF. Here the CDR3 DNA reads TGCGCCAGCAGCCAAGTGGGACTAGCGGAAGATACGCAGTATTTT.

This chain joins TRBV19 and TRBJ2-5; tentative D call: TRBD1 (5 bases). CDR3 length: 15 residues. Germline V gives CDR1 LNHDA, CDR2 SQIVND (reference sequence). Trimming cost V 5 bases and J 4 bases, with 17 bases left between them. The CDR3 protein is CASSLGGAVRETQYF. In nucleotides, the CDR3 is TGTGCCAGTAGTCTCGGTGGGGCAGTTCGAGAGACCCAGTACTTC.

This clone was counted between two and nine times. The chain carries TRBV10-3 and TRBJ1-1; the match to TRBD1 covers 12 bases. The V gene's germline CDR1 is ENHRY and CDR2 SYGVKD. Trimming cost V 3 bases and J 5 bases; bases outside gene matches: 4. The CDR3 covers 15 residues. Written as DNA, the CDR3 is TGTGCCATCAGTGATCGGGACAGGGGGCGGACTGAAGCTTTCTTT. Translating gives CAISDRDRGRTEAFF.

This clone showed up just once. The chain couples TRBV5-1 to TRBJ1-6, with D perhaps matching TRBD1 (6 bases). The CDR3 is 15 residues long. V lost 0 bases and J lost 10, with 14 bases in between. Germline V gene data show CDR1 as SGHRS and CDR2 as YFSETQ. CDR3 in DNA: TGCGCCAGCAGCTTGGCCCCCAGGGGATACTCACCCCTCCACTTT. It translates to CASSLAPRGYSPLHF. Supplemented by reference TRBV5-1 and TRBJ1-6, the full variable domain reads KAGVTQTPRYLIKTRGQQVTLSCSPISGHRSVSWYQQTPGQGLQFLFEYFSETQRNKGNFPGRFSGRQFSNSRSEMNVSTLELGDSALYLCASSLAPRGYSPLHFGNGTRLTVT.